This T cell receptor (beta chain) was recorded in a study of cytomegalovirus exposure and HLA in healthy donors. Study outcomes and limitations: A later analysis found first-cohort TCR clusters tended to co-occur in the roughly 120 validation repertoires. The authors confirmed in vitro that three CMV-associated chains were specific for CMV antigens. Accounts indicate the classifier identified cytomegalovirus status with strong specificity and sensitivity. Overall, approximately 150 TCR beta chains were annotated as cytomegalovirus-associated.

Remarks on this clone: The antigen remains undetermined.

V lost 0 bases and J 2 bases, leaving 11 bases between the germline ends. Germline V gene sequence: CDR1 SGHAT, CDR2 FQNNGV. The CDR3 loop spans 15 amino acids. Generated by immunoSEQ multiplex PCR, the TCRdb table keeps only in-frame clones and is missing some. The table records fewer than 250,000 clones, more than 70% of them present only once. The V and J genes are TRBV11-2 and TRBJ2-7; D is possibly TRBD1 (5 bases). The sequence was obtained from a woman under 30 in good health and CMV-seronegative. The material sequenced was PBMCs. The CDR3 DNA reads TGTGCCAGCAGCTTAGATAGCAGGGATCCCTACGAGCAGTACTTC. Protein: CASSLDSRDPYEQYF.